This TCR beta chain was recorded in a study of blood T cell repertoires in COVID-19. Study-wide context: Some COVID-19 samples were acute and others convalescent; all came from the United States, Italy and Spain. Sample material is recorded as cDNA or gDNA derived from T cells, B-cell-depleted T cells, or PBMCs.

Seattle patient enrollment occurred during active infection, with longitudinal follow-up thereafter. In the original workflow: For nucleated cells, counts were estimated from reference gene primer amplification. Libraries were prepared by immunoSEQ multiplex PCR; TCRdb keeps only in-frame clonotypes and omits some of them. That table supplies the V and J calls and clone size; D and trimming were determined from the DNA. Seen here are approximately 330,000 clones, around 90% observed once, and the top ten hold about 1%. V shed 5 bases and J 1 base; nucleotides not matched to a gene: 4. From germline, CDR1 is PRHDT and CDR2 FYEKMQ (reference sequence). The CDR3 spans 14 residues.

The sample taken for sequencing was peripheral blood. The V call is TRBV13, the J call TRBJ1-1; 7 bases agree with TRBD1. The sequence was collected from a woman in her forties with COVID-19, enrolled during active disease. The CDR3 DNA follows: TGTGCCAGCAGCCAAAGGACAGGGAACACTGAAGCTTTCTTT. It yields the protein CASSQRTGNTEAFF.